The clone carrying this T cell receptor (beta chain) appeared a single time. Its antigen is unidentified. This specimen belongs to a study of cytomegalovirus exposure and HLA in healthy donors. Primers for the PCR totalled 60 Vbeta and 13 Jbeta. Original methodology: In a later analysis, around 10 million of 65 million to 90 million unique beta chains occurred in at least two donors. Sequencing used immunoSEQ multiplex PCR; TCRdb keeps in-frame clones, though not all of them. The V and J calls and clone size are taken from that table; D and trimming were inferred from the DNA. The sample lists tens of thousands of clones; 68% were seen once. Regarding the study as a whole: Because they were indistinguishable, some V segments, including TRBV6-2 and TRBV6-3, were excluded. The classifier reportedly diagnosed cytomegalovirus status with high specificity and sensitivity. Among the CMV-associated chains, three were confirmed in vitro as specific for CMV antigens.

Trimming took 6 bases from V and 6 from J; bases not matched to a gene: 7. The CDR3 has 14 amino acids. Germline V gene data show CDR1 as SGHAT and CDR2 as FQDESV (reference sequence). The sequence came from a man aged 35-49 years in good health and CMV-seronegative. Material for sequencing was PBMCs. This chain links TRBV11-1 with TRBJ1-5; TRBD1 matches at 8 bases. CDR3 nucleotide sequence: TGTGCCAGCAGTTCGACAGGGGCGGGTCAGCCCCAGCATTTT. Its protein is CASSSTGAGQPQHF.